These 32 T cell receptor beta chains were sequenced from one sample in a study of PD-1 blockade in classical Hodgkin lymphoma (dated by TCRdb to about 2020). The library relied on the immunoSEQ multiplex PCR assay. Not all clones reach the TCRdb copy of this immuneACCESS table, which keeps in-frame sequences only. Checked studies attribute under half of the gap to unresolved V genes and leave the rest unexplained. Counted in this sample were 17,000 or so clones; about 85% of them appeared once. Together, the top ten hold 1% of the sample. Explained via the paper, the time point label denotes: cycle 1 day 1 (C1D1), immediately before nivolumab initiation. Relapse after autologous stem cell transplantation had occurred in all trial patients, and cohorts A, B and C were distinguished by prior brentuximab vedotin exposure. A Miltenyi CD4+ T cell isolation kit was used for magnetic negative selection to purify CD4+ T cells from thawed PBMCs.

Here the sequenced sample was CD4+ T cells from blood, taken at baseline. These receptor sequences come from a human donor with classical Hodgkin lymphoma.

The V and J genes are TRBV6-1 and TRBJ1-5; D gene unclear. Germline assignment: CDR1 MNHNS and CDR2 SASEGT. Trimming removed 6 bases at V and 0 bases at J, with 9 bases between. The CDR3 contains 14 residues. CDR3 in DNA: TGTGCCAGCAGAAGTGGGCATAGCAATCAGCCCCAGCATTTT. Translation: CASRSGHSNQPQHF.

This clone was detected once. J is TRBJ2-1 and V is TRBV28; 7 nucleotides align to TRBD2. The ends lost 3 bases at V and 4 bases at J; junction bases unmatched: 3. CDR3 size: 14 residues. Germline lookup yields CDR1 MDHEN and CDR2 SYDVKM. CDR3 loop: CASSFGGGYNEQFF. The CDR3 coding sequence is TGTGCCAGCAGTTTTGGGGGGGGATACAATGAGCAGTTCTTC.

V and J are TRBV11-3 and TRBJ2-1, with no clear D. The germline CDR1 and CDR2 sequences are SGHNT and YENEEA. The CDR3 runs 17 residues. V was trimmed by 0 bases and J by 6 bases, leaving 18 bases between them. CDR3 nucleotide sequence: TGTGCCAGCAGCTTAGAAGTTATGGCTAGAGTCCCCAATGAGCAGTTCTTC. Protein product: CASSLEVMARVPNEQFF.

The chain links TRBV7-9 to TRBJ2-1; possible D gene TRBD1, 6 bases. CDR1 SEHNR and CDR2 FQNEAQ come from the germline V gene (reference sequence). This CDR3 contains 15 residues. Trimming pared 4 bases from V and 2 bases from J, leaving 12 bases between. The CDR3 DNA follows: TGTGCCAGCAGCTCCCGGGACACCGCCTACAATGAGCAGTTCTTC. Translating it yields CASSSRDTAYNEQFF.

The chain has TRBV5-6 and TRBJ2-3; 8 bases align to TRBD2. V lost 2 bases to trimming and J lost 5 bases; unmatched junction nucleotides: 4. The CDR3 runs 14 residues. Germline assignment: CDR1 SGHDT and CDR2 YYEEEE. The CDR3 spells CASSFRLAGDTQYF. The DNA for the CDR3 is TGTGCCAGCAGCTTCCGCCTAGCGGGAGATACGCAGTATTTT.

The rearrangement links TRBV5-1 to TRBJ1-2; 7 bases are a match to TRBD1. This CDR3 has 15 amino acids. The germline CDR1 and CDR2 sequences are SGHRS and YFSETQ. V was pared by 5 bases and J by 4 bases, with 11 bases of the junction left unmatched. In DNA, the CDR3 is TGCGCCAGCAGACCCTCGCCGGGACAGAGCTATGGCTACACCTTC. This codes for CASRPSPGQSYGYTF.

The chain carries TRBV5-7 and TRBJ2-7; a weak D match, TRBD1 (5 bases). Being an ORF, TRBV5-7 has a function that is uncertain. This CDR3 is built from 15 residues. V was shortened by 5 bases and J by 0 bases, with 15 bases between the two germline ends. CDR3 region: CASSYGRAFSYEQYF. In DNA form, the CDR3 reads TGTGCCAGCAGTTATGGCAGGGCCTTCTCCTACGAGCAGTACTTC.

The chain recombines TRBV9 with TRBJ2-1, with TRBD2 matching 9 bases. Germline values: CDR1 SGDLS, CDR2 YYNGEE. Trimming removed 4 bases from V and 2 bases from J; junction bases left unmatched: 1. The CDR3 runs 14 residues. CDR3 nucleotide sequence: TGTGCCAGCAGCCCTAGCGGGGCCTACAATGAGCAGTTCTTC. Protein: CASSPSGAYNEQFF.

The chain combines TRBV18 with TRBJ2-3; TRBD2 aligns across 16 bases. The length of the CDR3 is 17 residues. The V segment lost 6 bases and the J segment 0 bases; nucleotides outside the gene matches: 3. Germline lookup yields CDR1 KGHSH and CDR2 LQKENI. Written as DNA, the CDR3 is TGTGCCAGCTCCGGGACTAGCGGGGGGGCCAGCACAGATACGCAGTATTTT. Residues: CASSGTSGGASTDTQYF.

This clone was counted only a few times. This chain uses TRBV7-6 with TRBJ1-1; D gene uncertain. This CDR3 spans 13 amino acids. Germline V gives CDR1 SGHVS, CDR2 FNYEAQ. V shed 3 bases and J shed 0 bases, with 5 bases lying between them. CDR3: CASSFAVNTEAFF. The CDR3 DNA reads TGTGCCAGCAGCTTCGCAGTGAACACTGAAGCTTTCTTT.

This chain connects TRBV28 to TRBJ2-5; 7 bases agree with TRBD1. CDR1 and CDR2 from the germline V gene are MDHEN and SYDVKM. The CDR3 spans 13 residues. V lost 2 bases to trimming and J lost 6 bases; unmatched junction nucleotides: 3. The DNA for the CDR3 is TGTGCCAGCAGTTTAAGGGGGCTACAGACCCAGTACTTC. It encodes CASSLRGLQTQYF.

This clone was counted a few times. The rearrangement links TRBV11-2 to TRBJ1-2, with D perhaps TRBD1 (5 bases). Germline V gene lookup returns CDR1 SGHAT and CDR2 FQNNGV. CDR3 length: 13 amino acids. V lost 5 bases to trimming and J lost 2 bases, with 9 bases between them. The CDR3 protein is CASSRDGNYGYTF. CDR3 coding DNA: TGTGCCAGCAGCCGGGACGGAAACTATGGCTACACCTTC.

A single count supports this clone. The chain couples TRBV7-2 to TRBJ2-5; D is undetermined. Trimming cost V 1 base and J 2 bases, with 8 bases left between them. The CDR3 is made up of 14 amino acids. Germline loops: CDR1 SGHTA, CDR2 FQGNSA. Here the CDR3 DNA reads TGTGCCAGCAGCTTAGTTGTGTCACAAGAGACCCAGTACTTC. Protein sequence: CASSLVVSQETQYF.

V gene TRBV7-9 combines with J gene TRBJ1-5, with D uncertain. CDR3 length: 13 residues. CDR1 and CDR2 from the germline V gene are SEHNR and FQNEAQ (reference sequence). V gave up 5 bases and J gave up 4 bases, with 9 bases separating them. CDR3 DNA: TGTGCCAGCAGCCCTAGACCGAATCAGCCCCAGCATTTT. It translates to CASSPRPNQPQHF.

The chain recombines TRBV5-1 with TRBJ1-5, with D unresolved. V dropped 0 bases and J dropped 6 bases, with 4 bases sitting between them. In germline, CDR1 is SGHRS, CDR2 YFSETQ. The CDR3 contains 12 residues. The chain's CDR3 is CASSLESQPQHF. The CDR3 nucleotides read TGCGCCAGCAGCTTGGAGAGTCAGCCCCAGCATTTT.

J is TRBJ1-2 and V is TRBV6-1, with no clear D. This CDR3 has 16 residues. The V gene lost 2 bases and the J gene lost 0 bases, with 13 bases spanning the gap. Germline V gene data show CDR1 as MNHNS and CDR2 as SASEGT. The CDR3 coding sequence is TGTGCCAGCAGTGAATTTGCACCGTGGGCTAACTATGGCTACACCTTC. It specifies CASSEFAPWANYGYTF.

The V call is TRBV6-5, the J call TRBJ2-1; D call uncertain. The germline V gene encodes CDR1 MNHEY and CDR2 SVGAGI. V lost 5 bases, J lost 13 bases, and 15 bases lay in between. CDR3 length: 12 amino acids. CDR3 protein: CASSNPRNPQFF. The CDR3 bases are TGTGCCAGCAGTAACCCCAGGAACCCACAGTTCTTC.

The CDR3 protein is CASKGQGLGEQYF. CDR3 bases: TGTGCCAGCAAGGGACAGGGACTAGGCGAGCAGTACTTC. The chain couples TRBV2 to TRBJ2-7; tentatively, D is TRBD1 (9 bases). The V gene lost 7 bases and the J gene lost 6 bases, with 16 bases spanning the gap. Per the germline V gene, CDR1 is SNHLY and CDR2 is FYNNEI. This CDR3 has 13 residues.

This sequence joins TRBV7-9 and TRBJ1-5; possible D gene TRBD1, 5 bases. CDR3 length: 14 residues. Germline assignment: CDR1 SEHNR and CDR2 FQNEAQ (reference sequence). The V gene lost 5 bases and the J gene lost 1 base, with 9 bases spanning the gap. As DNA, the CDR3 is TGTGCCAGCAGCCTCCCAGGGAGCAATCAGCCCCAGCATTTT. Its translation is CASSLPGSNQPQHF.

In its sample, this clone was seen once. This chain connects TRBV6-5 to TRBJ2-2; 8 nucleotides align to TRBD1. Germline loops: CDR1 MNHEY, CDR2 SVGAGI. The V and J ends lost 2 bases and 5 bases, in that order; junction bases with no gene match: 7. CDR3 size: 16 residues. CDR3 in DNA: TGTGCCAGCAGTTACCCAGGGGGCACACTGACCGGGGAGCTGTTTTTT. It encodes CASSYPGGTLTGELFF.

The genes are TRBV5-1 and TRBJ2-7; 8 bases map to TRBD1. Germline lookup yields CDR1 SGHRS and CDR2 YFSETQ. Unmatched junction bases numbered 5, after V lost 0 bases and J lost 3 bases. The CDR3 has 15 amino acids. The CDR3 DNA follows: TGCGCCAGCAGCTTGGATCAGGGGGCTTTCTACGAGCAGTACTTC. Amino acid sequence: CASSLDQGAFYEQYF. The variable domain in full, with the rest retrieved from reference TRBV5-1 and TRBJ2-7, is KAGVTQTPRYLIKTRGQQVTLSCSPISGHRSVSWYQQTPGQGLQFLFEYFSETQRNKGNFPGRFSGRQFSNSRSEMNVSTLELGDSALYLCASSLDQGAFYEQYFGPGTRLTVT.

V is TRBV19 and J is TRBJ2-7; D call uncertain. With 5 bases removed from V and 4 bases from J, the gap between germline ends came to 12 bases. Per germline, CDR1 LNHDA and CDR2 SQIVND (reference sequence). The CDR3 spans 13 residues. In DNA, the CDR3 is TGTGCCAGTAGTCCCACAACCGGGTACGAGCAGTACTTC. Translation: CASSPTTGYEQYF.

The chain has TRBV19 and TRBJ2-4, with D tentatively TRBD1 (5 bases). The CDR3 is made up of 17 amino acids. The V end was cut by 4 bases, the J end by 0 bases, with 16 bases between. Germline V lookup: CDR1 LNHDA, CDR2 SQIVND (reference sequence). This CDR3 reads CASSTRQYPLAKNIQYF. DNA for the CDR3: TGTGCCAGTAGTACCCGACAGTACCCACTAGCCAAAAACATTCAGTACTTC.

This chain connects TRBV11-2 to TRBJ1-5; D unclear. The germline V gene has CDR1 SGHAT and CDR2 FQNNGV. The CDR3 consists of 13 residues. Trimming took off 3 bases at V and 5 bases at J, with 8 bases between the two ends. The CDR3 is CASSLNGDQPQHF. The CDR3 DNA is TGTGCCAGCAGCTTGAATGGGGATCAGCCCCAGCATTTT.

The rearrangement links TRBV10-3 to TRBJ2-5; 13 positions agree with TRBD2. Per the germline V gene, CDR1 is ENHRY and CDR2 is SYGVKD. Trimming at V came to 4 bases and at J to 1 base, leaving 6 bases not matched to a gene. This CDR3 contains 17 residues. CDR3 region: CAISGGTSGAPQETQYF. As DNA, the CDR3 is TGTGCCATCAGTGGAGGGACTAGCGGGGCCCCCCAAGAGACCCAGTACTTC.

The chain uses TRBV5-1 and TRBJ2-3; 9 bases fit TRBD1. The trim removed 7 bases at V and 1 base at J, leaving 4 bases unmatched. Germline lookup yields CDR1 SGHRS and CDR2 YFSETQ. The CDR3 is 14 amino acids. The CDR3 region is CASGGTGRTDTQYF. CDR3 DNA sequence: TGCGCCAGCGGAGGGACAGGGCGCACAGATACGCAGTATTTT.

CDR3 sequence (DNA): TGTGCCAGCATGTGGCAGGGGAATTCACCCCTCCACTTT. This translates into CASMWQGNSPLHF. The chain carries TRBV5-6 and TRBJ1-6; a weak D match, TRBD1 (6 bases). The CDR3 extends over 13 amino acids. Looked up from germline, CDR1 is SGHDT and CDR2 is YYEEEE. Deletions cut 6 bases from V and 7 bases from J, with 11 bases between. Based on the CDR3 plus reference TRBV5-6 and TRBJ1-6, the full variable domain is DAGVTQSPTHLIKTRGQQVTLRCSPKSGHDTVSWYQQALGQGPQFIFQYYEEEERQRGNFPDRFSGHQFPNYSSELNVNALLLGDSALYLCASMWQGNSPLHFGNGTRLTVT.

The V and J genes are TRBV7-2 and TRBJ1-1; D possibly corresponds to TRBD1 (6 bases). Germline assignment: CDR1 SGHTA and CDR2 FQGNSA. Trimming took off 1 base at V and 4 bases at J, with 10 bases between the two ends. This CDR3 comprises 14 residues. The CDR3 reads CASSLGQGSTEAFF. As DNA, the CDR3 is TGTGCCAGCAGCTTAGGGCAGGGGAGCACTGAAGCTTTCTTT.

The table lists this clone with a count of one. The rearrangement links TRBV6-6 to TRBJ1-2; TRBD1 matches 8 bases. There are 16 residues in the CDR3. The germline V gene encodes CDR1 MNHNY and CDR2 SVGAGI (reference sequence). Trimming took 6 bases from V and 2 from J; bases not matched to a gene: 11. The CDR3 bases are TGTGCCAGCAGATCCTCACCGGGACAGGAAAACTATGGCTACACCTTC. It encodes CASRSSPGQENYGYTF.

This sequence joins TRBV5-6 and TRBJ2-7; the match to TRBD1 covers 7 bases. The CDR3 is 14 amino acids. V lost 3 bases, J lost 4 bases, and 7 bases stayed unmatched. The germline gives CDR1 SGHDT, CDR2 YYEEEE. The CDR3 DNA is TGTGCCAGCAGCTCAAGGGACAGCCCTTACGAGCAGTACTTC. Translated: CASSSRDSPYEQYF.

On this clone: The junction departs from the called germline gene at one end, perhaps through a read error. The chain has TRBV7-9 and TRBJ2-5; TRBD1 is a possible D gene (5 bases). This CDR3 has 12 amino acids. The germline V gene encodes CDR1 SEHNR and CDR2 FQNEAQ (reference sequence). CDR3 coding DNA: TGTGCCAGCCCAGGACGGCAGGGTCGATTGGACTTC. It encodes CASPGRQGRLDF.

This chain uses TRBV23-1 with TRBJ2-4; D gene uncertain. TRBV23-1 is identified as an open reading frame with a role that is uncertain. The CDR3 has 16 amino acids. V was clipped by 4 bases and J by 0 bases, with 13 bases between them. Here the CDR3 reads CASSPRKRVAKNIQYF. CDR3 DNA sequence: TGCGCCAGCAGTCCCCGGAAGAGAGTAGCCAAAAACATTCAGTACTTC.